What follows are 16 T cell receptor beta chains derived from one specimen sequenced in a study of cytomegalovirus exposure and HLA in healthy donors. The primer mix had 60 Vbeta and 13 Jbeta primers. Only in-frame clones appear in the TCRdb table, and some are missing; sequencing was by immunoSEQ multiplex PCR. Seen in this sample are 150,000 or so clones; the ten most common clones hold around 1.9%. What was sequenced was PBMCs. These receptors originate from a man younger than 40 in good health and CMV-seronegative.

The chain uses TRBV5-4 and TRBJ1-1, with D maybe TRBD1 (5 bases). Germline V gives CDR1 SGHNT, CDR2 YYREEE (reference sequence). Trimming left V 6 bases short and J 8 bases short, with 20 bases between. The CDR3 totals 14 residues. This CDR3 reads CASTRGLSAREAFF. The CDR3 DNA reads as TGTGCCAGCACCCGGGGACTTTCCGCCCGAGAAGCTTTCTTT. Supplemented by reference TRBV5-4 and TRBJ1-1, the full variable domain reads ETGVTQSPTHLIKTRGQQVTLRCSSQSGHNTVSWYQQALGQGPQFIFQYYREEENGRGNFPPRFSGLQFPNYSSELNVNALELDDSALYLCASTRGLSAREAFFGQGTRLTVV.

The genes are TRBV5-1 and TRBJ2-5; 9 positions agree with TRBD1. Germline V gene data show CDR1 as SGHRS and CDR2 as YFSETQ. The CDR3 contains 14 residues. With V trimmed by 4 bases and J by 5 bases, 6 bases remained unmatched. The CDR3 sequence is CASSQGQGGETQYF. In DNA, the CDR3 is TGCGCCAGCAGCCAGGGACAGGGAGGGGAGACCCAGTACTTC.

For the CDR3, the DNA is TGTGCCAGCAGCGCCACAGGGGATTATGGCTACACCTTC. This encodes CASSATGDYGYTF. The chain recombines TRBV7-9 with TRBJ1-2; TRBD1 matches 7 bases. The CDR3 length is 13 residues. Trimming took 5 bases from V and 5 from J; bases not matched to a gene: 5. In germline, CDR1 is SEHNR, CDR2 FQNEAQ (reference sequence). Variable domain in full (rest from reference TRBV7-9 and TRBJ1-2): DTGVSQNPRHKITKRGQNVTFRCDPISEHNRLYWYRQTLGQGPEFLTYFQNEAQLEKSRLLSDRFSAERPKGSFSTLEIQRTEQGDSAMYLCASSATGDYGYTFGSGTRLTVV.

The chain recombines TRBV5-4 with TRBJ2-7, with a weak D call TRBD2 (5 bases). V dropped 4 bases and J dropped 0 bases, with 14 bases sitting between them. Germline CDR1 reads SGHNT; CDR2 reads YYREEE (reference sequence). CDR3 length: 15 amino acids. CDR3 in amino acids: CASSPSPGNSYEQYF. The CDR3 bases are TGTGCCAGCAGCCCCAGCCCGGGAAACTCCTACGAGCAGTACTTC.

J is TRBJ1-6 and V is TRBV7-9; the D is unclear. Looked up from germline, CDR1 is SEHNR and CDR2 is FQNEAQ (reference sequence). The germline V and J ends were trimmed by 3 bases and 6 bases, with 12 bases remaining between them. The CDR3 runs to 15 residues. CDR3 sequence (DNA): TGTGCCAGCAGCTTTAATACACAGCTTAATTCACCCCTCCACTTT. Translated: CASSFNTQLNSPLHF.

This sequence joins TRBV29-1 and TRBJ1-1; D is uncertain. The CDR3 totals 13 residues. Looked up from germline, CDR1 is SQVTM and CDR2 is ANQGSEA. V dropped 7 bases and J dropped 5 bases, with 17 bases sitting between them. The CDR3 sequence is CSATASPRTEAFF. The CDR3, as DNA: TGCAGCGCTACTGCGTCCCCCAGGACTGAAGCTTTCTTT.

CDR3 coding DNA: TGTGCCAGCAGTCCAGCGGGAGACGAGCAGTACTTC. Its translation: CASSPAGDEQYF. The genes are TRBV6-6 and TRBJ2-7, with TRBD2 matching 8 bases. The CDR3 has 12 amino acids. The V gene end was trimmed by 5 bases and the J gene end by 5 bases; junction bases not matched to a gene: 2. Germline lookup yields CDR1 MNHNY and CDR2 SVGAGI (reference sequence).

CDR3 amino acids: CSVAGGKGYTF. The CDR3 nucleotides read TGCAGCGTTGCCGGGGGGAAAGGCTACACCTTC. This sequence joins TRBV29-1 and TRBJ1-2, with a weak D call TRBD1 (5 bases). Germline CDR1 reads SQVTM; CDR2 reads ANQGSEA. The CDR3 covers 11 residues. Trimming removed 4 bases at V and 8 bases at J, with 11 bases between.

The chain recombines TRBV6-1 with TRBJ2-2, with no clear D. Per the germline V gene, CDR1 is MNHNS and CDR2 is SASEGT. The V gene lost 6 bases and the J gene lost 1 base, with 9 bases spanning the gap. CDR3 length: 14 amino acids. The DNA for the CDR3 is TGTGCCAGCAGCACAGAGTTGAACACCGGGGAGCTGTTTTTT. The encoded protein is CASSTELNTGELFF.

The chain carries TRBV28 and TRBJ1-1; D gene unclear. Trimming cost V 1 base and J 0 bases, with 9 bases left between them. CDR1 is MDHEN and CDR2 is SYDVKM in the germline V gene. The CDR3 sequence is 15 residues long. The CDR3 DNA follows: TGTGCCAGCAGTTTATCAACACATATGAACACTGAAGCTTTCTTT. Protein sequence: CASSLSTHMNTEAFF.

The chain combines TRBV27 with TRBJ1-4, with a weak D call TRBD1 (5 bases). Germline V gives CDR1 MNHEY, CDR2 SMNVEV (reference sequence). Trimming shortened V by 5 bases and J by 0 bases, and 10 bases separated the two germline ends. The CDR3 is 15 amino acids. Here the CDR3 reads CASSALTATNEKLFF. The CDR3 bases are TGTGCCAGCAGTGCTTTGACAGCAACTAATGAAAAACTGTTTTTT. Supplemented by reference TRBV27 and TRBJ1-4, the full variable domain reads EAQVTQNPRYLITVTGKKLTVTCSQNMNHEYMSWYRQDPGLGLRQIYYSMNVEVTDKGDVPEGYKVSRKEKRNFPLILESPSPNQTSLYFCASSALTATNEKLFFGSGTQLSVL.

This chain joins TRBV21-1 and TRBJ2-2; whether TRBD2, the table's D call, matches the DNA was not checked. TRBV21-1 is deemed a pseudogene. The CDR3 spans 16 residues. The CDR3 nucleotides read TGTGCCAGCAGCAAAGGGGGGGGGTCGGGCACCGGGGAGCTGTTTTTT. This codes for CASSKGGGSGTGELFF.

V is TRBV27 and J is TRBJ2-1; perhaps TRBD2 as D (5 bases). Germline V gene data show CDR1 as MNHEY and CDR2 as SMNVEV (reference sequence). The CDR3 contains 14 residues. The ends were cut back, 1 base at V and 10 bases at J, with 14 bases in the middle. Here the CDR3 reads CASSLYHPGEEQFF. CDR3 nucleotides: TGTGCCAGCAGTTTATACCACCCCGGGGAGGAGCAGTTCTTC.

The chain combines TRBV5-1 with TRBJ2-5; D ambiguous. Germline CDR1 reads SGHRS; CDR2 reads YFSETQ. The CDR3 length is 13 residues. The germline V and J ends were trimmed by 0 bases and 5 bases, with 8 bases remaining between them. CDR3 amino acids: CASSLGGSETQYF. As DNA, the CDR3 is TGCGCCAGCAGCTTGGGCGGTTCGGAGACCCAGTACTTC.

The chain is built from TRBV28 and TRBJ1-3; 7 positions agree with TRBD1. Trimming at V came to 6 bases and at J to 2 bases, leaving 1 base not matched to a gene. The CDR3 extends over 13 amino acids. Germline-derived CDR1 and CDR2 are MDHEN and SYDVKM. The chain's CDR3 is CASRRGPGNTIYF. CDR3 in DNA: TGTGCCAGCAGGAGGGGGCCTGGAAACACCATATATTTT.

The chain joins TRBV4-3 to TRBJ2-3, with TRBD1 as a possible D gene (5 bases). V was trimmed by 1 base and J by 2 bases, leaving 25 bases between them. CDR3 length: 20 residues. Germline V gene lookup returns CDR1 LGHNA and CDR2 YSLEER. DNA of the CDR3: TGCGCCAGCAGCCAAGTGTTTTGGGTCCAGGGTCCACGCTTCACAGATACGCAGTATTTT. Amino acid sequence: CASSQVFWVQGPRFTDTQYF.